These 2 T cell receptor beta chains share one sample of origin, sequenced in a study of neurological immune-mediated disorders. TCRdb re-called the 5' RACE reads with MiXCR, one entry per CDR3 protein. The sample has around 35,000 distinct CDR3 sequences; about 1.6% are singletons. The sample comprised PBMCs. These receptors all stem from a woman under 40 with multiple sclerosis.

This clonotype was seen ten or more times. The chain is built from TRBV15 and TRBJ1-4, with D perhaps matching TRBD1 (6 bases). The germline V and J ends were trimmed by 6 bases and 5 bases, with 16 bases remaining between them. Germline CDR1 LNHNV, CDR2 YYDKDF (reference sequence). This CDR3 is built from 15 residues. CDR3 bases: TGTGCCACCAGACCGAGAATAACAGGGAATGAAAAACTGTTTTTT. As protein: CATRPRITGNEKLFF.

This clonotype occurred many times. V usage is TRBV24-1 and J usage is TRBJ2-7; D is undetermined. Trimming removed 2 bases at V and 1 base at J, with 5 bases between. The CDR3 totals 13 residues. Germline CDR1 KGHDR, CDR2 SFDVKD. The CDR3 loop reads CATSDSGSYEQYF. CDR3 in DNA: TGTGCCACCAGTGATTCAGGTTCCTACGAGCAGTACTTC.